Below, 10 T cell receptor beta chains from the same sample are listed, as sequenced in a study of post-analysis software for immune sequencing data. General observations from the study: Patients had higher frequencies than controls of a handful of TRBV segments, including TRBV5-6, TRBV5-1 and TRBV20-1.

TCR beta cDNA libraries had unique molecular identifiers. TCRdb re-derived calls from the PCR reads in MiXCR, one entry per CDR3 protein. This sample has 250,000 to 300,000 distinct CDR3 sequences; 30% to 45% occur once, and the top ten carry under 5.5%. These receptors lack a known antigen. The sequenced material came from blood. These receptors came from a girl under 18 with multiple sclerosis.

The table lists this clonotype with many counts. The chain carries TRBV10-3 and TRBJ1-2; 8 bases align to TRBD1. The CDR3 has 13 amino acids. After removal of 6 bases from V and 7 bases from J, the junction contained 7 bases not matched to a gene. From germline, CDR1 is ENHRY and CDR2 SYGVKD. The CDR3 nucleotides are TGTGCCATCAGAGGACAGGGTCCGGCTGGCTACACCTTC. The encoded protein is CAIRGQGPAGYTF.

This clonotype was picked up many times. This chain links TRBV5-1 with TRBJ2-5; no firm D call. The V end was cut by 3 bases, the J end by 2 bases, with 8 bases between. CDR3 size: 13 residues. Germline CDR1 SGHRS, CDR2 YFSETQ. The CDR3 DNA is TGCGCCAGCAGCTACCTTGGGCAAGAGACCCAGTACTTC. It encodes CASSYLGQETQYF. The complete variable domain, with remaining parts taken from reference TRBV5-1 and TRBJ2-5, reads KAGVTQTPRYLIKTRGQQVTLSCSPISGHRSVSWYQQTPGQGLQFLFEYFSETQRNKGNFPGRFSGRQFSNSRSEMNVSTLELGDSALYLCASSYLGQETQYFGPGTRLLVL.

As for this clonotype: This may come from a read error, since a much larger clone is one base off. The chain joins TRBV24-1 to TRBJ2-7, with D perhaps TRBD1 (6 bases). CDR3 length: 14 residues. V lost 4 bases, J lost 10 bases, and 19 bases lay in between. The germline V gene encodes CDR1 KGHDR and CDR2 SFDVKD. The CDR3 protein is CATSDHRVQESQYF. The CDR3 DNA follows: TGTGCCACCAGTGACCACAGGGTTCAAGAGTCCCAGTACTTC.

The chain recombines TRBV6-2 or TRBV6-3 with TRBJ1-1; no reliable D call. The CDR3 contains 12 residues. Deletions cut 2 bases from V and 5 bases from J, with 6 bases between. Germline-derived CDR1 and CDR2 are MNHEY and SVGEGT. This CDR3 reads CASSYVDTEAFF. The DNA of the CDR3 is TGTGCCAGCAGTTACGTTGATACTGAAGCTTTCTTT.

Comments on this clonotype: It may be a read error: a sequence one base away is much more abundant. The V call is TRBV20-1, the J call TRBJ2-3; TRBD2 aligns across 13 bases. The germline V gene encodes CDR1 DFQATT and CDR2 SNEGSKA (reference sequence). There are 15 residues in the CDR3. The CDR3 nucleotides are TGCAGTCCTAGAGGGACTAGCGGGGATTCAGATACGCAGTATTTT. Protein: CSPRGTSGDSDTQYF.

As for this clonotype: Compared with germline, one end of the junction differs, possibly owing to a read error. The rearrangement uses TRBV2 and TRBJ2-1; no firm D call. This CDR3 is built from 13 residues. From germline, CDR1 is SNHLY and CDR2 FYNNEI. The CDR3 DNA is TGTGCCAGCAATGGTGCACTGTTGAATGAGCGGTTCTTC. Its protein product is CASNGALLNERFF.

The chain links TRBV4-2 to TRBJ2-7; D might be TRBD2 (6 bases). Germline V gives CDR1 LGHNA, CDR2 YNFKEQ. This CDR3 is 14 amino acids long. V dropped 3 bases and J dropped 0 bases, with 9 bases sitting between them. The CDR3 DNA is TGTGCCAGCAGCCAGGGGACTCTCTCCTACGAGCAGTACTTC. Translated, it gives CASSQGTLSYEQYF.

Concerning this clonotype itself: This may be a read error, as it is one base from a much larger clone. The chain joins TRBV6-4 to TRBJ2-2, with 7 bases matching TRBD2. CDR3 length: 13 amino acids. J was trimmed by 4 bases and V by 4 bases; bases with no gene match: 0. Germline loops: CDR1 MRHNA, CDR2 SNTAGT. CDR3 protein: CASSGGSTGELFF. CDR3 bases: TGTGCCAGCAGTGGCGGGAGCACCGGGGAGCTGTTTTTT.

There are a few counts of this clonotype. Just one base apart from a much larger clone, this may be a read error. V is TRBV29-1 and J is TRBJ1-4; D ambiguous. This CDR3 contains 14 residues. In germline, CDR1 is SQVTM, CDR2 ANQGSEA. CDR3: CSVSGIIVGEKPFF. DNA for the CDR3: TGCAGCGTTTCCGGCATCATAGTGGGAGAAAAACCGTTTTTT.

In this sample, this clonotype turned up a few times. This sequence joins TRBV9 and TRBJ2-5; maybe TRBD2 (5 bases). Germline loops: CDR1 SGDLS, CDR2 YYNGEE. The CDR3 spans 18 residues. Trimming took off 3 bases at V and 4 bases at J, with 25 bases between the two ends. DNA of the CDR3: TGTGCCAGCAGCGCCGGGCTGAGGAGGCCTAAGGAAGGAGAGACCCAGTACTTC. It yields the protein CASSAGLRRPKEGETQYF. Looking up the rest from reference TRBV9 and TRBJ2-5 gives the full variable domain: DSGVTQTPKHLITATGQRVTLRCSPRSGDLSVYWYQQSLDQGLQFLIQYYNGEERAKGNILERFSAQQFPDLHSELNLSSLELGDSALYFCASSAGLRRPKEGETQYFGPGTRLLVL.